This entry lists 10 T cell receptor beta chains sequenced from one sample in a study of cytomegalovirus exposure and HLA in healthy donors. Profiling relied on immunoSEQ multiplex PCR, and the TCRdb table lists in-frame clones only, not all of them. The profile shows some 140,000 clones, about 86% of them singletons. Sample: PBMCs. These TCRs come from a human donor in good health.

The chain has TRBV15 and TRBJ2-7; D is possibly TRBD1 (6 bases). The CDR3 extends over 15 amino acids. V lost 3 bases, J lost 4 bases, and 16 bases lay in between. Germline assignment: CDR1 LNHNV and CDR2 YYDKDF (reference sequence). The CDR3 DNA is TGTGCCACCAGCAGGAAAACGGACAGCCAATACGAGCAGTACTTC. Encoded protein: CATSRKTDSQYEQYF.

This clone has only one observation. The chain has TRBV11-2 and TRBJ1-3; unclear D gene. Trimming stripped 2 bases from V and 0 bases from J, with 11 bases between. Germline CDR1 reads SGHAT; CDR2 reads FQNNGV. This CDR3 has 16 amino acids. Here the CDR3 DNA reads TGTGCCAGCAGCTTACCGTTCCCAGGCTCTGGAAACACCATATATTTT. This gives the protein CASSLPFPGSGNTIYF.

The chain combines TRBV2 with TRBJ1-5; TRBD1 agrees at 9 bases. After removal of 6 bases from V and 8 bases from J, the junction contained 8 bases not matched to a gene. The germline V gene encodes CDR1 SNHLY and CDR2 FYNNEI. The CDR3 covers 14 residues. The chain's CDR3 is CASRFGQGLEPQHF. The DNA of the CDR3 is TGTGCCAGCAGGTTCGGACAGGGGTTGGAGCCCCAGCATTTT.

The V call is TRBV5-4, the J call TRBJ2-7; 9 bases agree with TRBD1. CDR1 and CDR2 (germline): SGHNT, YYREEE (reference sequence). The J segment lost 2 bases and the V segment lost 0 bases, leaving 0 bases of the junction unmatched. The CDR3 contains 14 residues. CDR3: CASSLGTGAYEQYF. The CDR3 DNA sequence: TGTGCCAGCAGCTTGGGGACAGGGGCCTACGAGCAGTACTTC.

The rearrangement uses TRBV28 and TRBJ2-7, with D perhaps TRBD2 (5 bases). With 10 bases removed from V and 7 bases from J, the gap between germline ends came to 20 bases. This CDR3 spans 13 amino acids. CDR1 and CDR2 (germline): MDHEN, SYDVKM. The CDR3 spells CATIYGGLREQYF. The DNA of the CDR3 is TGTGCCACCATCTACGGAGGATTGCGGGAGCAGTACTTC.

The rearrangement joins TRBV9 to TRBJ1-4, with TRBD1 matching 8 bases. The trim removed 2 bases at V and 8 bases at J, leaving 5 bases unmatched. This CDR3 is 14 amino acids long. The germline V gene encodes CDR1 SGDLS and CDR2 YYNGEE. This chain's CDR3 is CASSVTGVREKLFF. The CDR3, as DNA: TGTGCCAGCAGCGTGACAGGGGTTAGGGAAAAACTGTTTTTT.

The chain recombines TRBV5-6 with TRBJ1-5; 7 positions agree with TRBD1. Trimming removed 3 bases from V and 2 bases from J; junction bases left unmatched: 2. The CDR3 has 14 amino acids. Germline lookup yields CDR1 SGHDT and CDR2 YYEEEE. CDR3 in DNA: TGTGCCAGCAGCTACGGGACAGGCAATCAGCCCCAGCATTTT. As protein: CASSYGTGNQPQHF.

The J gene is TRBJ2-7, the V gene TRBV6-5; no clear D gene. Trimming cost V 0 bases and J 2 bases, with 11 bases left between them. The CDR3 has 15 residues. The germline V gene encodes CDR1 MNHEY and CDR2 SVGAGI. CDR3 sequence: CASSYSNEVTYEQYF. The CDR3, as DNA: TGTGCCAGCAGTTACTCGAATGAGGTCACCTACGAGCAGTACTTC.

The chain joins TRBV6-1 to TRBJ2-1; the match to TRBD2 covers 8 bases. The CDR3 covers 16 residues. Germline trimming cut 2 bases from V and 2 bases from J; bases unmatched to any gene: 5. Germline CDR1 MNHNS, CDR2 SASEGT. This CDR3 is CASSEQRELPYNEQFF. CDR3 DNA sequence: TGTGCCAGCAGTGAACAGCGGGAGCTCCCCTACAATGAGCAGTTCTTC.

This chain joins TRBV18 and TRBJ2-5; 7 bases align to TRBD1. The CDR3 has 13 amino acids. V shed 4 bases and J 5 bases; nucleotides not matched to a gene: 4. Germline V CDR1 and CDR2: KGHSH, LQKENI. The CDR3 sequence is CASSRDSLETQYF. The CDR3 DNA follows: TGTGCCAGCTCACGGGACAGCTTGGAGACCCAGTACTTC.